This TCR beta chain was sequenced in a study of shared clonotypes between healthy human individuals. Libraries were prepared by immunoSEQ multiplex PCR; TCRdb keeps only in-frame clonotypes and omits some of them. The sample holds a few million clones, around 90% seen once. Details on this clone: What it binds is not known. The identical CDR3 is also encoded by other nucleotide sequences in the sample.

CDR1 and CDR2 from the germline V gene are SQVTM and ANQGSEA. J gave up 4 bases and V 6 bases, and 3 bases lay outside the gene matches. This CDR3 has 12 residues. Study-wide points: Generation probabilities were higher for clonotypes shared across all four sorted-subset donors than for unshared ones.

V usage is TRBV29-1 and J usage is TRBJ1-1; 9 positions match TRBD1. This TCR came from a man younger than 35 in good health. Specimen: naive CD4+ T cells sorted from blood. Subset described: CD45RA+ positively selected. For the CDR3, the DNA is TGCAGCGTCGACAGGGGGAGCACTGAAGCTTTCTTT. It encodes CSVDRGSTEAFF.